This T cell receptor (beta chain) was observed in a study of blood T cell repertoires in COVID-19. Study-level background: Samples representing acute and convalescent COVID-19 were sourced from the United States, Italy and Spain. From T cells, B-cell-depleted T cells, or PBMCs came the material, which was cDNA or gDNA.

Authors' data handling: How many nucleated cells were present was estimated from reference gene primer amplification. Assay: immunoSEQ multiplex PCR; the TCRdb copy retains only in-frame clones and omits some. V and J calls and clone size follow that table, whereas D and trimming were derived from the DNA. In the table there are under 250,000 clones, around 83% of which are singletons. This CDR3 comprises 13 residues. V was cut by 3 bases and J by 5 bases, with 11 bases left in between. The germline V gene encodes CDR1 MDHEN and CDR2 SYDVKM. Seattle's cohort entered during active infection and was followed longitudinally.

The receptor was derived from a woman between 65 and 79 years old with COVID-19, enrolled during active disease. What was sequenced was peripheral blood. V usage is TRBV28 and J usage is TRBJ2-7; D is unclear. DNA of the CDR3: TGTGCCAGCAGTTTGATGGGCAGCCACGAGCAGTACTTC. It is translated as CASSLMGSHEQYF.